This TCR beta chain was profiled in a study of blood T cell repertoires in COVID-19. Study in general: Specimens from acute and convalescent COVID-19 originated in the United States, Italy and Spain. PBMCs, B-cell-depleted T cells, or T cells provided the cDNA or gDNA that made up the material.

As processed by the authors: Scientists estimated how many nucleated cells there were by amplifying reference gene primers. Sequencing was performed with immunoSEQ multiplex PCR; in TCRdb, only in-frame clones are kept and a portion is missing. The DNA gave D and trimming, while V, J and clone size come from that table. The sample carries roughly 100,000 clones, approximately 83% recorded once. The CDR3 is 16 residues long. Looked up from germline, CDR1 is MGHRA and CDR2 is YSYEKL. Trimming left V 1 base short and J 2 bases short, with 12 bases between. The sequence was collected from a man between 50 and 59 years old with acute or convalescent COVID-19. The sequencing sample was made of peripheral blood. The chain employs TRBV4-1 and TRBJ2-1, with TRBD2 as a possible D gene (5 bases). CDR3 loop: CASSQGTGGTYNEQFF. The CDR3 coding sequence is TGCGCCAGCAGCCAAGGGACCGGAGGTACCTACAATGAGCAGTTCTTC.